The rows below give T cell receptor beta chains drawn from one sample of a study of T cells after yellow fever vaccination. MiXCR was run by TCRdb on the 5' RACE reads, yielding one entry per CDR3 protein. The sample lists about 340,000 distinct CDR3 sequences, about 4% seen once, with approximately 24% in the top ten. The sequenced sample was PBMCs, obtained 5 days after the yellow fever booster vaccination. The receptor source for this set is a man younger than 35 who received the YFV17D yellow fever vaccine. Both conserved end residues are part of each CDR3. D genes are given only for firm matches. Clone size appears in some rows only: once, few, many, or a class for an expanded clone.

V	size	J	D	CDR3	DNA
TRBV5-5	few	TRBJ2-1	TRBD2	CASSLTSGRDEQFF	TGTGCCAGCAGCTTGACTAGCGGGAGGGACGAGCAGTTCTTC
TRBV5-1	many	TRBJ2-1	.	CASSLGLGTSPYNEQFF	TGCGCCAGCAGCTTGGGGCTCGGGACGTCACCCTACAATGAGCAGTTCTTC
TRBV9	few	TRBJ2-5	TRBD1	CASSVGTGGQETQYF	TGTGCCAGCAGCGTCGGGACAGGGGGCCAAGAGACCCAGTACTTC
TRBV5-1	few	TRBJ2-7	.	CASTPVGQGAWYF	.
TRBV4-3	.	TRBJ1-4	TRBD1	CASSQDRGQGREKLFF	TGCGCCAGCAGCCAAGATCGGGGACAGGGGAGAGAAAAACTGTTTTTT
TRBV5-6	few	TRBJ2-1	TRBD2	CASRALAGNEQFF	TGTGCCAGCAGGGCCCTAGCGGGGAATGAGCAGTTCTTC
TRBV7-9	.	TRBJ2-7	.	CASSLAGGAEQYF	TGTGCCAGCAGCTTAGCGGGTGGAGCCGAGCAGTACTTC
TRBV4-3	.	TRBJ2-3	TRBD1	CASSQNTPYGTGGRDTQYF	TGCGCCAGCAGCCAAAACACCCCTTATGGGACAGGGGGACGAGATACGCAGTATTTT
TRBV6-1	few	TRBJ1-1	.	CASSEGAGTMNTEAFF	TGTGCCAGCAGTGAAGGGGCAGGGACCATGAACACTGAAGCTTTCTTT
TRBV12-3/TRBV12-4	.	TRBJ2-3	.	CASSLPTGYTDTQYF	TGTGCCAGCAGTTTACCTACAGGGTACACAGATACGCAGTATTTT
TRBV7-2	many	TRBJ1-2	.	CASSPQGNSGYTF	TGTGCCAGCAGCCCTCAGGGGAATTCTGGCTACACCTTC
TRBV29-1	many	TRBJ1-1	.	CSTGRSYTEAFF	TGCAGCACTGGAAGGAGCTACACTGAAGCTTTCTTT
TRBV7-3	.	TRBJ1-2	.	CASSDGSGYGYTF	TGTGCCAGCAGTGATGGGAGTGGGTATGGCTACACCTTT
TRBV27	few	TRBJ2-2	TRBD2	CASSLLLAGRAGELFF	TGTGCCAGCAGTTTGTTACTAGCGGGGAGGGCCGGGGAGCTGTTTTTT
TRBV12-3/TRBV12-4	few	TRBJ2-3	TRBD2	CASGTAGGADTQYF	TGTGCCAGCGGTACTGCGGGGGGGGCTGATACGCAGTATTTT
TRBV5-1	.	TRBJ2-5	TRBD2	CASTRGGADTRETQYF	TGCGCCAGCACGCGGGGGGGGGCCGACACCAGGGAGACCCAGTACTTC
TRBV19	.	TRBJ2-1	.	CASRRDGYNEQFF	TGTGCCAGCCGCCGGGACGGTTACAATGAGCAGTTCTTC
TRBV4-3	many	TRBJ2-1	TRBD2	CASSQLAGGNYNEQFF	TGCGCCAGCAGCCAACTAGCGGGGGGGAATTACAATGAGCAGTTCTTC
TRBV3-1	.	TRBJ2-5	TRBD2	CASSPRSSGGAETQYF	TGTGCCAGCAGCCCCCGGTCTAGCGGGGGGGCTGAGACCCAGTACTTC
TRBV7-9	few	TRBJ2-2	TRBD2	CASSLISGGPYTGELFF	TGTGCCAGCAGCTTAATTAGCGGGGGACCCTACACCGGGGAGCTGTTTTTT
TRBV4-2	few	TRBJ2-7	.	CASSQGFQGYEQYF	TGTGCCAGCAGCCAAGGCTTCCAGGGCTACGAGCAGTACTTC
TRBV6-6	many	TRBJ1-2	TRBD1	CASSTGTGEGYGYTF	TGTGCCAGCAGTACCGGGACAGGGGAGGGCTATGGCTACACCTTC
TRBV12-3/TRBV12-4	few	TRBJ2-7	.	CASRRPDLYEQYF	TGTGCCAGCAGACGACCTGACCTCTACGAGCAGTACTTC
TRBV11-3	many	TRBJ2-1	.	CASSSGGGPYNEQFF	TGTGCCAGCAGCTCGGGGGGCGGCCCTTACAATGAGCAGTTCTTC
TRBV7-2	few	TRBJ2-2	.	CASRDGASTGELFF	TGTGCCAGCAGGGACGGGGCCAGCACCGGGGAGCTGTTTTTT
TRBV20-1	.	TRBJ1-2	.	CSARDTPSGYTF	TGCAGTGCTAGAGATACCCCGTCTGGCTACACCTTC
TRBV5-1	many	TRBJ1-1	.	CASSPASNTEAFF	TGCGCCAGCAGCCCTGCCAGTAACACTGAAGCTTTCTTT
TRBV5-6	many	TRBJ1-4	.	CASSLAPGEKLFF	TGTGCCAGCAGCCTCGCGCCGGGGGAAAAACTGTTTTTT